What follows are 10 T cell receptor beta chains derived from one specimen sequenced in a study of blood T cell repertoires in COVID-19. Some clones are missing from TCRdb's copy, which holds only in-frame ones; the method was immunoSEQ multiplex PCR. The sample holds 84,000 or so clones, under 85% seen once. Sequencing was performed on peripheral blood. These receptors were collected from an elderly woman with acute or convalescent COVID-19.

This sequence joins TRBV24-1 and TRBJ2-1, with 7 bases matching TRBD2. The germline V gene encodes CDR1 KGHDR and CDR2 SFDVKD. The CDR3 has 16 residues. Trimming took 4 bases from V and 2 from J; bases not matched to a gene: 7. The CDR3 region is CATSEPSGKAYNEQFF. CDR3 nucleotides: TGTGCCACCAGTGAACCCAGCGGGAAGGCCTACAATGAGCAGTTCTTC.

This clone appeared a single time. V gene TRBV5-5 combines with J gene TRBJ2-2, with 7 bases that match TRBD2. V lost 2 bases and J lost 0; bases outside the gene matches: 7. Germline values: CDR1 SGHKS, CDR2 YYEKEE (reference sequence). This CDR3 is 17 amino acids long. CDR3 loop: CASSFRGRGANTGELFF. The DNA for the CDR3 is TGTGCCAGCAGCTTTCGGGGGAGGGGCGCGAACACCGGGGAGCTGTTTTTT.

The chain uses TRBV10-2 and TRBJ2-1; D is undetermined. The CDR3 loop spans 15 amino acids. V was cut by 6 bases and J by 0 bases, with 12 bases left in between. Germline CDR1 is WSHSY and CDR2 is SAAADI. CDR3 loop: CASRLAASSYNEQFF. The CDR3 nucleotides read TGCGCCAGCAGATTAGCCGCAAGCTCCTACAATGAGCAGTTCTTC.

This clone has a single count. The V and J genes are TRBV4-2 and TRBJ1-5, with D unclear. The V gene's germline CDR1 is LGHNA and CDR2 YNFKEQ. The CDR3 contains 15 residues. V lost 0 bases, J lost 1 base, and 7 bases lay in between. CDR3 nucleotide sequence: TGTGCCAGCAGCCAAGACAGCAGGAGCAATCAGCCCCAGCATTTT. Protein: CASSQDSRSNQPQHF.

This clone was counted a single time. The chain has TRBV24-1 and TRBJ2-3; TRBD2 is a possible D gene (7 bases). The length of the CDR3 is 15 residues. Germline CDR1 is KGHDR and CDR2 is SFDVKD. With 1 base removed from V and 5 bases from J, the gap between germline ends came to 12 bases. CDR3 DNA: TGTGCCACCAGTGATTTTGGGGGGGGCGGAGATACGCAGTATTTT. It yields the protein CATSDFGGGGDTQYF.

Regarding this clone: Its ends do not fully match the called genes, so a read error is possible. This chain links TRBV7-2 with TRBJ1-1; D is unclear. Germline assignment: CDR1 SGHTA and CDR2 FQGNSA. The CDR3 has 13 residues. The CDR3 DNA reads as TGTGCCAGCAGCCTAGCGGCAAGCACTGAAGCTTTCTTT. Amino acids: CASSLAASTEAFF.

J is TRBJ2-5 and V is TRBV2; D possibly corresponds to TRBD2 (6 bases). The CDR3 is made up of 14 amino acids. The germline gives CDR1 SNHLY, CDR2 FYNNEI. Trimming shortened V by 6 bases and J by 3 bases, and 14 bases separated the two germline ends. The CDR3 DNA is TGTGCCAGCAGCGGCCGGGGGATCAAAGAGACCCAGTACTTC. This gives the protein CASSGRGIKETQYF.

This clone was detected once. V usage is TRBV24-1 and J usage is TRBJ2-7, with 7 bases that match TRBD1. Trimming took 10 bases from V and 7 from J; bases not matched to a gene: 12. CDR3 length: 13 amino acids. Germline CDR1 is KGHDR and CDR2 is SFDVKD. The CDR3 loop reads CATSSGQAQEQYF. CDR3 nucleotide sequence: TGTGCCACTAGTTCCGGACAGGCCCAAGAGCAGTACTTC.

This clone was recorded once. Germline and junction disagree at one end, which may indicate a read error. The chain recombines TRBV2 with TRBJ2-7; 9 bases align to TRBD2. Germline loops: CDR1 SNHLY, CDR2 FYNNEI. The CDR3 has 14 amino acids. The CDR3 sequence: CASSAEKVSGRPRF. The CDR3 nucleotides are TGTGCCAGCAGTGCCGAGAAGGTGAGCGGGAGGCCGCGCTTC.

The genes are TRBV4-2 and TRBJ1-1, with D possibly being TRBD1 (6 bases). The V end was cut by 4 bases, the J end by 1 base, with 7 bases between. Germline V CDR1 and CDR2: LGHNA, YNFKEQ. The CDR3 sequence is 13 residues long. The CDR3 region has the DNA TGTGCCAGCAGCCCACAGGGGAACACTGAAGCTTTCTTT. Protein product: CASSPQGNTEAFF.